This entry concerns a single T cell receptor (beta chain). This sample is drawn from a study of blood T cell repertoires in COVID-19. Study details: The United States, Italy and Spain provided the acute and convalescent COVID-19 samples. The analysed material was cDNA or gDNA that came from T cells, B-cell-depleted T cells, or PBMCs.

This CDR3 has 15 amino acids. Trimming removed 0 bases from V and 7 bases from J; junction bases left unmatched: 6. Authors' methods: Reference gene primer amplification yielded estimated nucleated cell counts. Clones were sequenced by immunoSEQ multiplex PCR, and TCRdb holds only the in-frame ones, with some missing. V, J and clone size were drawn from that table, and D and trimming were deduced from the DNA. The profile shows roughly 33,000 clones, about 93% of them singletons. The TCR was taken from a human donor in a cohort sampled during active COVID-19. The sequencing sample was made of peripheral blood. The chain uses TRBV23-1 and TRBJ2-1; 7 nucleotides align to TRBD1. TRBV23-1 is classed as an ORF, of uncertain function. DNA for the CDR3: TGCGCCAGCAGTCAATCGGGACAGAACTGTAATGAGCAGTTCTTC. Translation gives CASSQSGQNCNEQFF.